These 15 T cell receptor beta chains share one sample of origin, sequenced in a study of blood T cells in healthy people across ages (dated by TCRdb to the mid-2010s). Library method: 5' RACE. The run used an Illumina HiSeq 2500. A second PCR of roughly 7 to 11 cycles was run with a J-beta primer mix and a sample-barcoded 5' primer. TCRdb trimmed public reads at Q25 via fastp, called clones via MiXCR and kept in-frame beta chains. Each CDR3 protein appears once, grouped with its most common genes and DNA. This sample has 650,000 to 800,000 distinct CDR3 sequences in its table, and under 45% of those were observed once. The ten largest clones represent approximately 20% of the sample. Sequences were obtained from blood. These receptors were taken from a man in his sixties in good health.

This clonotype has a single count. A much bigger clone sits one base away, suggesting this may be a read error. The gene calls are TRBV6-5 and TRBJ2-1; no clear D. From germline, CDR1 is MNHEY and CDR2 SVGAGI. The CDR3 extends over 14 amino acids. The V and J ends lost 6 bases and 5 bases respectively, with 14 bases between them. The CDR3 coding sequence is TGTGCCAGCAGAGGCGAGGCAGGAAACAATGAGCAGTTCTTC. Protein product: CASRGEAGNNEQFF.

The chain recombines TRBV6-2 or TRBV6-3 with TRBJ2-3, with D possibly being TRBD2 (6 bases). Trimming cost V 2 bases and J 2 bases, with 11 bases left between them. The CDR3 runs 15 residues. Per germline, CDR1 MNHEY and CDR2 SVGEGT. CDR3 nucleotide sequence: TGTGCCAGCAGTTACGGCGGGACCCCCACAGATACGCAGTATTTT. This codes for CASSYGGTPTDTQYF.

The chain joins TRBV6-1 to TRBJ2-7; weak D call: TRBD1 (6 bases). There are 17 residues in the CDR3. Trimming left V 7 bases short and J 0 bases short, with 22 bases between. Germline CDR1 and CDR2: MNHNS and SASEGT. This chain's CDR3 is CASITRTGTRDSYEQYF. The CDR3 nucleotides read TGTGCCAGCATCACGCGTACCGGGACAAGAGACTCCTACGAGCAGTACTTC.

J is TRBJ2-3 and V is TRBV4-3, with 9 positions matching TRBD1. Germline values: CDR1 LGHNA, CDR2 YSLEER. J was trimmed by 2 bases and V by 0 bases; bases with no gene match: 3. The CDR3 runs to 16 residues. CDR3 protein: CASSQEGTGNTDTQYF. The CDR3 coding sequence is TGCGCCAGCAGCCAAGAAGGGACAGGGAACACAGATACGCAGTATTTT.

About this clonotype: This may stem from a read error, because a much larger clone lies one nucleotide away. V usage is TRBV7-3 and J usage is TRBJ2-1; 8 nucleotides agree with TRBD2. CDR3 length: 18 amino acids. CDR1 and CDR2 from the germline V gene are SGHTA and FQGTGA. The CDR3 coding sequence is TGTACCAGCAGCTTATTTGGCGCGGGGGGCCAGGAGGCGGATGAGCAGTTCTTC. Amino acids: CTSSLFGAGGQEADEQFF.

The chain combines TRBV4-3 with TRBJ1-4, with D possibly TRBD1 on 6 matching bases. This CDR3 contains 23 residues. Germline loops: CDR1 LGHNA, CDR2 YSLEER. The ends were cut back, 0 bases at V and 0 bases at J, with 29 bases in the middle. The CDR3 region is CASSQDIFVVGQEQAATNEKLFF. CDR3 nucleotide sequence: TGCGCCAGCAGCCAAGATATTTTTGTTGTGGGACAAGAGCAGGCTGCAACTAATGAAAAACTGTTTTTT.

This clonotype was observed a handful of times. The chain joins TRBV9 to TRBJ1-1, with D possibly matching TRBD1 (6 bases). The CDR3 loop spans 15 amino acids. The germline V and J ends were trimmed by 0 bases and 7 bases, with 16 bases remaining between them. CDR1 is SGDLS and CDR2 is YYNGEE in the germline V gene. The CDR3 is CASSVGPEGVGEAFF. The CDR3 DNA sequence: TGTGCCAGCAGCGTAGGCCCCGAGGGGGTTGGTGAAGCTTTCTTT.

At least ten counts were recorded for this clonotype. The chain employs TRBV3-1 and TRBJ2-7; D gene ambiguous. Germline V gives CDR1 LGHDT, CDR2 YNNKEL (reference sequence). Trimming cost V 0 bases and J 1 base, with 7 bases left between them. The CDR3 totals 14 residues. Here the CDR3 DNA reads TGTGCCAGCAGCCAAGATCTCAGTTCCTACGAGCAGTACTTC. Translated, it gives CASSQDLSSYEQYF.

Of note for this clonotype: A read error may explain this, as a much larger clone is one base away. CDR3 in amino acids: CSAIPGRLPYEQYF. CDR3 nucleotide sequence: TGCAGCGCGATCCCCGGGAGACTACCCTACGAGCAGTACTTC. The chain is built from TRBV29-1 and TRBJ2-7, with TRBD2 as a possible D gene (6 bases). The CDR3 loop spans 14 amino acids. Germline-derived CDR1 and CDR2 are SQVTM and ANQGSEA. V was shortened by 7 bases and J by 2 bases, with 18 bases between the two germline ends.

This clonotype was detected only a few times. This chain links TRBV6-6 with TRBJ2-4, with TRBD1 identical over 7 bases. TRBJ2-7 matches the DNA end more closely, so the J call is doubtful. The CDR3 covers 16 residues. Per germline, CDR1 MNHNY and CDR2 SVGAGI (reference sequence). For the CDR3, the DNA is TGTGCCAGCAGTTACGAGTTTGGGCAGGGGGTTAACGAGCAGTACTTC. Amino acids: CASSYEFGQGVNEQYF.

This chain links TRBV12-3 or TRBV12-4 with TRBJ1-1, with a weak D call TRBD1 (5 bases). Between the trimmed V and J ends, which lost 6 bases and 2 bases, there was a span of 10 bases. This CDR3 is built from 13 residues. In DNA form, the CDR3 reads TGTGCCAGCAGGCGAGGGACCAACACTGAAGCTTTCTTT. Translating it yields CASRRGTNTEAFF.

The chain joins TRBV6-1 to TRBJ2-7; D may be TRBD1 or TRBD2 (5 bases each). The CDR3 length is 13 residues. V gave up 2 bases and J gave up 6 bases, with 11 bases separating them. CDR1 and CDR2 from the germline V gene are MNHNS and SASEGT. CDR3 region: CASSESKGTEQYF. The CDR3 coding sequence is TGTGCCAGCAGTGAATCTAAGGGGACCGAGCAGTACTTC.

This chain joins TRBV9 and TRBJ1-2; D not resolved. The CDR3 totals 17 residues. Germline V gives CDR1 SGDLS, CDR2 YYNGEE. V was cut by 4 bases and J by 0 bases, with 19 bases left in between. DNA for the CDR3: TGTGCCAGCAGCCCGGTACACTTTGGGAGAACTAACTATGGCTACACCTTC. Translation gives CASSPVHFGRTNYGYTF.

On this clonotype: Germline and junction disagree at one end, which may indicate a read error. J is TRBJ2-6 and V is TRBV6-2 or TRBV6-3; D may correspond to TRBD1 or TRBD2 (5 bases each). Germline lookup yields CDR1 MNHEY and CDR2 SVGEGT. The CDR3 loop spans 16 amino acids. CDR3 sequence reads: CASTDWNYSGANALTF. The DNA for the CDR3 is TGTGCCAGTACGGACTGGAATTACTCTGGGGCCAACGCCCTGACTTTC.

The chain carries TRBV12-3 or TRBV12-4 and TRBJ2-5; maybe TRBD2 (5 bases). V shed 5 bases and J shed 11 bases, with 12 bases lying between them. This CDR3 contains 11 residues. The CDR3 protein is CASSPGSGQYF. The CDR3 nucleotides are TGTGCCAGCAGTCCGGGGTCGGGGCAGTACTTC.